This T cell receptor (beta chain) came from a study of T cells in localized non-small cell lung cancer. General study findings and limits: Sequencing involved a lone tumor region, leaving heterogeneity possible. Appearing in adjacent lung were a median around 60 of the top 100 tumor clones. Uninvolved neighboring lung showed the greatest T cell clonality, exceeding tumor. Higher blood T cell density tracked longer overall survival.

CDR3 size: 13 residues. Germline loops: CDR1 LNHDA, CDR2 SQIVND (reference sequence). Deletions cut 5 bases from V and 2 bases from J, with 9 bases between. As regards this clone: The antigen is not known.

TCRdb's copy holds only in-frame clones and misses some; the assay was immunoSEQ multiplex PCR. The sample has over 70,000 clones; approximately 91% are singletons. The chain has TRBV19 and TRBJ1-2; D may be TRBD1 (5 bases). This clonotype was sampled from a woman aged 40-69 years with stage II squamous cell lung carcinoma. The sample was PBMCs, taken before any cancer treatment. CDR3 amino acids: CASSVGENYGYTF. The CDR3 DNA sequence: TGTGCCAGTAGTGTGGGGGAAAACTATGGCTACACCTTC.